This record concerns one T cell receptor beta chain sequence. This sample was included in a study of blood T cells in healthy people across ages. A second PCR of roughly 7 to 11 cycles used a sample-barcoded 5' primer and a J-beta primer mix. MiXCR, run by TCRdb on the 5' RACE reads, gives a single entry per CDR3 protein. The sample holds around 1.5 million distinct CDR3 sequences, almost 60% seen once. The CDR3 has 13 amino acids. Germline CDR1 and CDR2: LGHNA and YSLEER. V gave up 0 bases and J gave up 7 bases, with 7 bases separating them. The source is a man between 18 and 29 years old in good health. The sample was blood. The chain carries TRBV4-3 and TRBJ1-3; D remains unclear. The CDR3 nucleotides are TGCGCCAGCAGCCAAGATATCCGGAACACCATATATTTT. Translating it yields CASSQDIRNTIYF.